This TCR beta chain was recorded in a study of OX40 agonist ivuxolimab in advanced cancers. Whole-study context: Patients' therapy was ivuxolimab, an antibody that acts as an agonist of OX40 (CD134). Study-wide results and caveats: Also showing low normalized T-cell clonal expansion were some of the nonresponders. CD4+ and CD8+ T cells in blood underwent clonal expansion by week 6 at 0.1 to 3.0 mg/kg. Fewer expanded clones were found on average in CD4+ than in CD8+ T cells.

Using immunoSEQ multiplex PCR, the repertoire was profiled, and TCRdb retains in-frame clones only, with some absent. The sample records about 98,000 clones, 70% to 90% being singletons. Per the germline V gene, CDR1 is KGHSH and CDR2 is LQKENI. This CDR3 comprises 20 residues. V lost 6 bases to trimming and J lost 0 bases; unmatched junction nucleotides: 11. A word on this clone: Its antigen is not identified.

The chain uses TRBV18 and TRBJ2-1; 16 bases align to TRBD2. The sequences come from CD4+ or CD8+ T cells sorted from blood, collected in a trial of the OX40 agonist ivuxolimab. The clonotype was recovered from an adult with an advanced solid tumor such as melanoma, head and neck, liver or kidney cancer. CDR3 protein: CASSQPGLAGGLGSYNEQFF. CDR3 in DNA: TGTGCCAGCTCGCAACCGGGACTAGCGGGGGGGCTGGGCTCCTACAATGAGCAGTTCTTC.